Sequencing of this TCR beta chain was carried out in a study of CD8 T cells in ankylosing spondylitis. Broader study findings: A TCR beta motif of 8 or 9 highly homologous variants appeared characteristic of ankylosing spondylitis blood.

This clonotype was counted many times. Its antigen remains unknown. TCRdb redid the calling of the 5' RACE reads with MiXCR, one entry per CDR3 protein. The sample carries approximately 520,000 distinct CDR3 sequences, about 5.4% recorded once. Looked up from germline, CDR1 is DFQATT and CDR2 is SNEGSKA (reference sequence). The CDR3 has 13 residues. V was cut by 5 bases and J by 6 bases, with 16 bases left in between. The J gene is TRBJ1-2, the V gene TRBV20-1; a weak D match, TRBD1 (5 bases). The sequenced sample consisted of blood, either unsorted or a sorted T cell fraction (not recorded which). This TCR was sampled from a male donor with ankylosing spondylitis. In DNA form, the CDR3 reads TGCAGTGCTCCCTGGGGGGGAGGCAATGGCTACACCTTC. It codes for CSAPWGGGNGYTF.